This entry concerns a single TCR beta chain. Its cognate antigen is unknown. Possible read error: a much larger clone is one base away. This CDR3 spans 15 amino acids. Germline CDR1 reads MGHRA; CDR2 reads YSYEKL. Trimming took off 2 bases at V and 0 bases at J, with 9 bases between the two ends. Full-length variable regions came from constant-region reverse primers plus semi-nested Nested Universal Primer A PCR. TCRdb re-derived calls from the 5' RACE reads in MiXCR, one entry per CDR3 protein. The data show about 32,000 distinct CDR3 sequences, with approximately 24% seen just once and 3.5% to 5% held by the top ten. General study results and limits: Tumor Tregs overlapped most with tumor, then blood, naive CD4+ cells. Tumor memory CD4+ T cell TCR gene usage clustered with blood and lymph node memory CD4+ cells and lymph node naive CD4+ cells.

The TCR was taken from a female donor with breast cancer. The chain joins TRBV4-1 to TRBJ2-3; no definite D call. Specimen: memory CD4+ T cells sorted from blood. The subset was: memory CD4+ T cells, CD4+CD45RO+CD25-. This CDR3 reads CASSQQNVSTDTQYF. CDR3 bases: TGCGCCAGCAGCCAACAAAACGTGAGCACAGATACGCAGTATTTT.